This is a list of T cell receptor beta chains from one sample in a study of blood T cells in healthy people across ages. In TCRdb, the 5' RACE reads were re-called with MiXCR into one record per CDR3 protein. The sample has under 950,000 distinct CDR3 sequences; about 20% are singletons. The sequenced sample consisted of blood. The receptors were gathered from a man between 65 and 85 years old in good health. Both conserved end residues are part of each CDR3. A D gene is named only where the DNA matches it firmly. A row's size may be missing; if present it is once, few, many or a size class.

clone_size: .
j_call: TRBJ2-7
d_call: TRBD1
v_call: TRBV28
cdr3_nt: TGTGCCAGCAGCCCAAAAACGACAGGGCTTTCCTACGAGCAGTACTTC
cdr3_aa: CASSPKTTGLSYEQYF

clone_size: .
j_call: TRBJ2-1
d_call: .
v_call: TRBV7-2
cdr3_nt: TGTGCCAGCAGCCGGAAGGACCAGTCGGTACGTGATGAGCAGTTCTTC
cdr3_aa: CASSRKDQSVRDEQFF

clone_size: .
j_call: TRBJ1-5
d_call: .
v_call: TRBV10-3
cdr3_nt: TGTGCCAGTGGGGGAAGCAATCAGCCCCAGCATTTT
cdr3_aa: CASGGSNQPQHF

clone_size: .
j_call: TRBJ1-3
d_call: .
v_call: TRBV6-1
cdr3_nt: TGTGCCAGCAGGAGTGGGGCCCCTGGAAACACCATATATTTT
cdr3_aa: CASRSGAPGNTIYF

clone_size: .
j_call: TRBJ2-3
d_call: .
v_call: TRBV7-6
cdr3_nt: TGTGCCGGCAGCTTAGTAGGCGGGCCTCTCACAGATACGCAGTATTTT
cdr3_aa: CAGSLVGGPLTDTQYF

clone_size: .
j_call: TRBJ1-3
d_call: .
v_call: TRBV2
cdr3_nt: TGTGCCAGCAGTCAGGAGGGATATTCTGGAAACACCATATATTTT
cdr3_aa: CASSQEGYSGNTIYF

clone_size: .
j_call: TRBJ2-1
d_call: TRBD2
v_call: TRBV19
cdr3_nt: TGTGCCAGTAGTACTCAGCGGGAGGGCCTTCGAGATGAGCAGTTCTTC
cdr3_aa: CASSTQREGLRDEQFF

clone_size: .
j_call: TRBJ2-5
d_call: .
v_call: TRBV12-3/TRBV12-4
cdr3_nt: TGTGCCAGCAGGTGGACACTCCAAGAGACCCAGTACTTC
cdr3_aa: CASRWTLQETQYF

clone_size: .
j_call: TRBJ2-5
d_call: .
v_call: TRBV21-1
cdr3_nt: TGTGCCAGCAGCTGTTCGTCCAGACAGGAGACCCAGTACTTC
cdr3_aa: CASSCSSRQETQYF

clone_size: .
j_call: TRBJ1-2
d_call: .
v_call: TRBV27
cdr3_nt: TGTGCCAGCAGAGCACTTAACTATGGCTACACCTTC
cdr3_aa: CASRALNYGYTF

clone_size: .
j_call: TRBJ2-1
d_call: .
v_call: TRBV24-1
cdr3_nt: TGTGCCACCAGTGATTATAGGGCTCGTAGGGGGAATGAGCAGTTCTTC
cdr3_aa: CATSDYRARRGNEQFF

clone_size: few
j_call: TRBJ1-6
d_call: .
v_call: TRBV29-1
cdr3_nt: TGCAGCGTTGCTGAAAGCTCCTATAATTCACCCCTCCACTTT
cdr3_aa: CSVAESSYNSPLHF

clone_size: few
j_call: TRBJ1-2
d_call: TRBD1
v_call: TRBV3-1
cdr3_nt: TGTGCCAGCAGCCAAGCACAGGGGGCGGGCTACACCTTC
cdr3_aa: CASSQAQGAGYTF

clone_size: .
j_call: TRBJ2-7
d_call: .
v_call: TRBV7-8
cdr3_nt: TGTGCCACCGAACTACCGCGGGACCCAGCCTACGAGCAGTACTTC
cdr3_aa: CATELPRDPAYEQYF

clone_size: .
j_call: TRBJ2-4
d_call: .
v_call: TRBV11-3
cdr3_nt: TGTGCCAGCAGCTTAGATGGAGGGACCATAGCCAAAAACATTCAGTACTTC
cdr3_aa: CASSLDGGTIAKNIQYF

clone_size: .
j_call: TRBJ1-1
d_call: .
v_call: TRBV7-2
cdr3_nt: TGTGCCAGCAGCTTCGGGCACGACTCCACTGAAGCTTTCTTT
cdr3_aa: CASSFGHDSTEAFF

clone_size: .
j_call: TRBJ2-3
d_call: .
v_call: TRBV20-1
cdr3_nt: TGCAGTGTCGAAGGACTGCGCCGAGGAAGCACAGATACGCAGTATTTT
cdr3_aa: CSVEGLRRGSTDTQYF

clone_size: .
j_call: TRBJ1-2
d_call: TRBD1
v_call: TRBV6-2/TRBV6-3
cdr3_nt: TGTGCCAGCAGTTTCGGACAGGGATTGGGCGGCTACACCTTC
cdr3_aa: CASSFGQGLGGYTF

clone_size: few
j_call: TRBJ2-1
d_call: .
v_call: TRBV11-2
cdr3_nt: TGTGCCAGCAGCATTAGCGGCGCCTACAATGAGCAGTTCTTC
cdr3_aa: CASSISGAYNEQFF

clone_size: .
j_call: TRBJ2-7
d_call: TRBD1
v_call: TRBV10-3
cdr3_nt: TGTGCCATCAGAAGACAGGGCGAGCGGTACGAGCAGTACTTC
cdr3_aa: CAIRRQGERYEQYF

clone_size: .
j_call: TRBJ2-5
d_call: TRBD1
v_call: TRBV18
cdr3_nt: TGTGCCAGCTCACGGGGACAGGGACACCAAGAGACCCAGTACTTC
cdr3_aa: CASSRGQGHQETQYF

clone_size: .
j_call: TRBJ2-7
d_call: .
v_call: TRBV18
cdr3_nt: TGTGCCAGCTCACCAAACCAGGGTGGCGAGCAGTACTTC
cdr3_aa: CASSPNQGGEQYF

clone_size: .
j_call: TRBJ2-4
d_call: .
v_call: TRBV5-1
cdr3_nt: TGCGCCAGCAGCTCCCAGGGGAACAAAAACATTCAGTACTTC
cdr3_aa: CASSSQGNKNIQYF

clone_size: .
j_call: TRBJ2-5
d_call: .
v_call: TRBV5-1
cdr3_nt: TGCGCCAGCAGCCCTTCGGGGGCGGGAGAGACCCAGTACTTC
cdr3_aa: CASSPSGAGETQYF

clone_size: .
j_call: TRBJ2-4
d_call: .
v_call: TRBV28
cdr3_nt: TGTGCCAGCAGTTCCCCGTGGGGACCCCTAGCCAAAAACATTCAGTACTTC
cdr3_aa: CASSSPWGPLAKNIQYF

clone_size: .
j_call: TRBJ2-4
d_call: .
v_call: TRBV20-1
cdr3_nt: TGCAGTGCTAGACAAGGGGAGACCAAAAACATTCAGTACTTC
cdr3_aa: CSARQGETKNIQYF

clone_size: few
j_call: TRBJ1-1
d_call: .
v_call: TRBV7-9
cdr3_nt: TGTGCCAGCAGCCGTCGGATTGCCGAAGCTTTCTTT
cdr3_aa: CASSRRIAEAFF

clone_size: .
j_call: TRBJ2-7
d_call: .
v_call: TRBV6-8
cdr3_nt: TGTGCCAAGGCAGGAGAACCCTACGAGCAGTACTTC
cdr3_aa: CAKAGEPYEQYF

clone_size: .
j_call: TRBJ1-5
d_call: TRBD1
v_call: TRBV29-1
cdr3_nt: TGCAGCGTTCGAATGACAGGGGAACAGCCCCAGCATTTT
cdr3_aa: CSVRMTGEQPQHF